Sequencing of this T cell receptor beta chain was carried out in a study of blood T cell repertoires in COVID-19. Background on the study: Material from acute and convalescent COVID-19 was sourced from the United States, Italy and Spain. The cDNA or gDNA used as material had been derived from T cells, B-cell-depleted T cells, or PBMCs.

There are 13 residues in the CDR3. The germline CDR1 and CDR2 sequences are ENHRY and SYGVKD. Trimming took 7 bases from V and 7 from J, leaving 14 bases between them. Per the original data handling: Reference gene primer amplification gave estimated nucleated cell counts. Profiled with immunoSEQ multiplex PCR; TCRdb holds only in-frame clones, not every one. V and J calls and clone size follow that table, whereas D and trimming were derived from the DNA. Among 65,000 or so clones, over 65% were seen once, and the ten largest hold 0.65% to 0.9%. This clone has a single count. The clonotype comes from a woman between 70 and 85 years old with acute or convalescent COVID-19. The sequenced sample consisted of peripheral blood. The chain employs TRBV10-3 and TRBJ1-5; D may be TRBD1 (6 bases). The CDR3 DNA follows: TGTGCCATCACCACGGACAGAGGGCAGCCCCAGCATTTT. Protein: CAITTDRGQPQHF.